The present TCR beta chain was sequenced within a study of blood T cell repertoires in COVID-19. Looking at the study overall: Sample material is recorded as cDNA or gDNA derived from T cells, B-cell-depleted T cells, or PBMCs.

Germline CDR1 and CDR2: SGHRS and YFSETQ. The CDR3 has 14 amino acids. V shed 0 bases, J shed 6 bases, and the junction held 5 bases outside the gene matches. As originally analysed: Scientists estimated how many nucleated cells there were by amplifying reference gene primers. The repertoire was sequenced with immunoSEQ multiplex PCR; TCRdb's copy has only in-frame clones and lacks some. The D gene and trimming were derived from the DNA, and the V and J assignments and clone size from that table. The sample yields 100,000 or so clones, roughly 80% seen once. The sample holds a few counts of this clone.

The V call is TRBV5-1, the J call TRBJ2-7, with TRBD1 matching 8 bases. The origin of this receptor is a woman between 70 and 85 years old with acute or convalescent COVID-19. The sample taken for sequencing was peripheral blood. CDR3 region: CASSLVGTGGEQYF. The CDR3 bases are TGCGCCAGCAGCTTGGTGGGGACAGGAGGCGAGCAGTACTTC.